This T cell receptor (beta chain) was identified in a study of cytomegalovirus exposure and HLA in healthy donors. This clone appeared a single time. The target antigen is unknown. Study-wide findings and caveats: For TCR beta chains, V- and J-gene trimming was later linked to a missense DCLRE1C variant. A later analysis found that most CMV-associated TCR beta chains appeared HLA-restricted.

Use of 60 Vbeta and 13 Jbeta primers characterized the PCR. Using immunoSEQ multiplex PCR, the repertoire was profiled, and TCRdb retains in-frame clones only, with some absent. The table has approximately 150,000 clones, roughly 73% seen once; the top ten hold about 3%. Everyone who donated was a healthy bone marrow donor. This CDR3 contains 17 residues. Trimming shortened V by 5 bases and J by 0 bases, and 19 bases separated the two germline ends. Per germline, CDR1 LNHNV and CDR2 YYDKDF (reference sequence). This receptor was obtained from a middle-aged man in good health and CMV-seronegative. Sequencing was performed on PBMCs. The chain links TRBV15 to TRBJ1-2; D is unresolved. The DNA of the CDR3 is TGTGCCACCAGCGGCGTTCTGATTACAGCTCCTAACTATGGCTACACCTTC. It yields the protein CATSGVLITAPNYGYTF.